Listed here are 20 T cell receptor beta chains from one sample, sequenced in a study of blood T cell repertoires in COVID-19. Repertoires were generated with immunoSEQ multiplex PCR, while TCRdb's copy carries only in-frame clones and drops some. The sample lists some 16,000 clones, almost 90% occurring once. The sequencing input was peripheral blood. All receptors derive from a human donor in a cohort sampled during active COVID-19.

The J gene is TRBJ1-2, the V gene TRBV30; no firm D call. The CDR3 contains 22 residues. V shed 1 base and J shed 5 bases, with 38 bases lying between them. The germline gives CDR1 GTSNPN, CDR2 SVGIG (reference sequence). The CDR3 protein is CAWSGYRGKRPNAYPRLYGYTF. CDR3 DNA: TGTGCCTGGAGTGGTTATCGAGGGAAAAGGCCAAACGCGTATCCTCGTTTGTATGGCTACACCTTC. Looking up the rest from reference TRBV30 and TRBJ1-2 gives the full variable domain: SQTIHQWPATLVQPVGSPLSLECTVEGTSNPNLYWYRQAAGRGLQLLFYSVGIGQISSEVPQNLSASRPQDRQFILSSKKLLLSDSGFYLCAWSGYRGKRPNAYPRLYGYTFGSGTRLTVV.

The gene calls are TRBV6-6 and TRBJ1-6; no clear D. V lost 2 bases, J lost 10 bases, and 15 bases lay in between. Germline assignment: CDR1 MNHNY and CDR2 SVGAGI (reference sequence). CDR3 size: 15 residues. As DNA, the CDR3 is TGTGCCAGCAGTTACGAAGAACCCTCGGGGTCACCCCTCCACTTT. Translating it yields CASSYEEPSGSPLHF.

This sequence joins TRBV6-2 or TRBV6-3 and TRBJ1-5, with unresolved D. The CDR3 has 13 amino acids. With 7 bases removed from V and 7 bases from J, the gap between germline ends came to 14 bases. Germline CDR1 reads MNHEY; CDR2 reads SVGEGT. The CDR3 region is CASNPDLAQPQHF. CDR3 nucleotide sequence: TGTGCCAGCAACCCTGATCTAGCCCAGCCCCAGCATTTT.

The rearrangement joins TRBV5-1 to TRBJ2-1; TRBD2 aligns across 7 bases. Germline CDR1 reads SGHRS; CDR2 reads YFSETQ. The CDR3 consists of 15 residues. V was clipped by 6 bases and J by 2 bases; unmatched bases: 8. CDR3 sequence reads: CASTKGGRTYNEQFF. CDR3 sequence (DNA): TGCGCCAGCACGAAGGGAGGGCGCACCTACAATGAGCAGTTCTTC.

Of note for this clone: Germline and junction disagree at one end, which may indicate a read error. This CDR3 reads CAGSLLGELFF. CDR3 DNA sequence: TGTGCCGGCAGCCTCTTGGGGGAGCTGTTTTTT. The chain employs TRBV7-8 and TRBJ2-2; D unclear. This CDR3 has 11 amino acids. CDR1 and CDR2 (germline): SGHVS, FQNEAQ.

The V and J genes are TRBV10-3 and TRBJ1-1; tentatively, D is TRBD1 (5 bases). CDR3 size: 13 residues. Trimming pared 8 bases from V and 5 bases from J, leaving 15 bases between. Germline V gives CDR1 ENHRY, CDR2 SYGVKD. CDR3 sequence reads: CAIGDLRGTEAFF. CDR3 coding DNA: TGTGCCATCGGGGACCTCCGGGGGACTGAAGCTTTCTTT.

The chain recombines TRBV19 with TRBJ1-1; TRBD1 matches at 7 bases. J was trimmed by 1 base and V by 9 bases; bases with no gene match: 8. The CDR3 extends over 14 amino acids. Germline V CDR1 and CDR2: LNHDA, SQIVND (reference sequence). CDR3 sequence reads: CASSQDRENTEAFF. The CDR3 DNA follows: TGTGCCAGCAGCCAAGACAGGGAGAACACTGAAGCTTTCTTT.

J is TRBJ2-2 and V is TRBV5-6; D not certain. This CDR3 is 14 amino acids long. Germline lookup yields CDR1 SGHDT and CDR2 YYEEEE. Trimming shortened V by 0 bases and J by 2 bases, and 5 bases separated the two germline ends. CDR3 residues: CASSLEQNTGELFF. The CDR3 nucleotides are TGTGCCAGCAGCTTGGAACAAAACACCGGGGAGCTGTTTTTT. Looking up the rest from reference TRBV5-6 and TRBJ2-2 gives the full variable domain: DAGVTQSPTHLIKTRGQQVTLRCSPKSGHDTVSWYQQALGQGPQFIFQYYEEEERQRGNFPDRFSGHQFPNYSSELNVNALLLGDSALYLCASSLEQNTGELFFGEGSRLTVL.

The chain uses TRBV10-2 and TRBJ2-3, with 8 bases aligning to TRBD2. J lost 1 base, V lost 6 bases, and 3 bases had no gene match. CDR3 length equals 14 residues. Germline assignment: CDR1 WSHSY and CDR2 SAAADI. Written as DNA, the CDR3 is TGCGCCAGCAGATCGCGGGGGGGCACAGATACGCAGTATTTT. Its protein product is CASRSRGGTDTQYF.

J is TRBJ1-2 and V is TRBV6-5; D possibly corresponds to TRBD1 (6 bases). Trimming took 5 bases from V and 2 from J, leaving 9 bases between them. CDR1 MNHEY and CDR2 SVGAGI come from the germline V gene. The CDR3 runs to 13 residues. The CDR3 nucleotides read TGTGCCAGCAGTCCGGACAGCAACTATGGCTACACCTTC. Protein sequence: CASSPDSNYGYTF.

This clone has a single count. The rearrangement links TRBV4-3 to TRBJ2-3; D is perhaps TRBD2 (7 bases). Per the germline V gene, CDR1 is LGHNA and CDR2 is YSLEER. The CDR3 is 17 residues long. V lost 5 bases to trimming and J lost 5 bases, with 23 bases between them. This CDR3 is CASSDRPHGRREDTQYF. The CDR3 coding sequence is TGCGCCAGCAGCGACAGGCCCCACGGGAGGAGAGAAGATACGCAGTATTTT.

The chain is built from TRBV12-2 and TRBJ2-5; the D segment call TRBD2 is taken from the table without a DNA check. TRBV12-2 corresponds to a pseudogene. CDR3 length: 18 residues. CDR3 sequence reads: CASRLKLRASGNQETQYF. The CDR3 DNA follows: TGTGCAAGTCGCTTAAAACTTAGGGCTAGCGGGAACCAAGAGACCCAGTACTTC.

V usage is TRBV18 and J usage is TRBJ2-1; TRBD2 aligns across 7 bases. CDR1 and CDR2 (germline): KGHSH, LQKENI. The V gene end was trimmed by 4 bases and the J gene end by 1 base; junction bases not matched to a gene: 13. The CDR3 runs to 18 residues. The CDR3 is CASSRGGDGKPSYNEQFF. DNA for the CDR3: TGTGCCAGCTCACGCGGGGGTGACGGGAAACCTTCCTACAATGAGCAGTTCTTC.

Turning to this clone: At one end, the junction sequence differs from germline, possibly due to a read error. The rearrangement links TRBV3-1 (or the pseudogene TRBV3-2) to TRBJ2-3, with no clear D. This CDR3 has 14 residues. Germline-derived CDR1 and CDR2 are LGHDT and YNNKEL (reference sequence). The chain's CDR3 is CASSPSVPTNTQYF. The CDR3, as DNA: TGTGCCAGCAGCCCCTCTGTCCCCACAAATACGCAGTATTTT.

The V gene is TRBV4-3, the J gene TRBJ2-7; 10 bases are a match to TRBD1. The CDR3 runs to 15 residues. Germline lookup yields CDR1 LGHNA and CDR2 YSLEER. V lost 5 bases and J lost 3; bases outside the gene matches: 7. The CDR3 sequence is CASSSRQGANYEQYF. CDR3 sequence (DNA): TGCGCCAGCAGCTCTCGACAGGGGGCCAACTACGAGCAGTACTTC.

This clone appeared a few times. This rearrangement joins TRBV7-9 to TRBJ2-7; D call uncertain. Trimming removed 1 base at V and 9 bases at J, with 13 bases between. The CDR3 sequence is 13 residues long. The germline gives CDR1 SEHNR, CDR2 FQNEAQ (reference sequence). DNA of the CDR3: TGTGCCAGCAGCTTAGGGTCCGGAGTGGGGCAGTACTTC. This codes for CASSLGSGVGQYF.

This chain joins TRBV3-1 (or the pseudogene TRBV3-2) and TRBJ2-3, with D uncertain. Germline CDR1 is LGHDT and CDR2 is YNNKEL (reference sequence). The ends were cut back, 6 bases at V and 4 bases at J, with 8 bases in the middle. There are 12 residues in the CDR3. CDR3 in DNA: TGTGCCAGCAGTATGCGCGCAGATACGCAGTATTTT. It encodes CASSMRADTQYF.

This CDR3 is CASSILAATGELFF. The CDR3 DNA sequence: TGTGCCAGTAGTATTTTAGCGGCCACCGGGGAGCTGTTTTTT. The rearrangement uses TRBV19 and TRBJ2-2, with TRBD2 as a possible D gene (6 bases). The germline V and J ends were trimmed by 3 bases and 4 bases, with 9 bases remaining between them. The germline CDR1 and CDR2 sequences are LNHDA and SQIVND (reference sequence). The CDR3 has 14 residues.

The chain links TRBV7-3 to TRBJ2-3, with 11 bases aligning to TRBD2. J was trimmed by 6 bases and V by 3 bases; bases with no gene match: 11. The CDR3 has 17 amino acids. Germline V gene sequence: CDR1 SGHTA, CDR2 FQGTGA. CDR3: CASSLMGLADMGDTQYF. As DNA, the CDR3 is TGTGCCAGCAGCTTGATGGGACTAGCGGACATGGGGGATACGCAGTATTTT. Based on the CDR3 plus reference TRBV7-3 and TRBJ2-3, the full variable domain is GAGVSQTPSNKVTEKGKYVELRCDPISGHTALYWYRQSLGQGPEFLIYFQGTGAADDSGLPNDRFFAVRPEGSVSTLKIQRTERGDSAVYLCASSLMGLADMGDTQYFGPGTRLTVL.

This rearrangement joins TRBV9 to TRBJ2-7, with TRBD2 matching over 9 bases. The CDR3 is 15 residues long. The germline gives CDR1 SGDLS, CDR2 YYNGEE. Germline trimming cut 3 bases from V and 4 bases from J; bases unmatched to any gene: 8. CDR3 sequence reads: CASSAAGGAGYEQYF. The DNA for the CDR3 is TGTGCCAGCAGCGCCGCGGGGGGGGCTGGGTACGAGCAGTACTTC.